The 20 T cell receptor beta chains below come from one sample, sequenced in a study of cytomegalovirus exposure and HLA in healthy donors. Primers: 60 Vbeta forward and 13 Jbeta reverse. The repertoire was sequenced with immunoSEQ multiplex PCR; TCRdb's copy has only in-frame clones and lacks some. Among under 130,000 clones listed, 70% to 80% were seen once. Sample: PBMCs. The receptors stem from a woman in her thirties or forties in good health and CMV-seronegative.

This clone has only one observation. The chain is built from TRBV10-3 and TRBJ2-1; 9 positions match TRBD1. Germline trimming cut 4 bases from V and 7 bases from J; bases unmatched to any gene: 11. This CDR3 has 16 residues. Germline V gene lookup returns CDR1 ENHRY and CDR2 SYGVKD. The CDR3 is CAISGPGTGRGNEQFF. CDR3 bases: TGTGCCATCAGTGGTCCCGGGACAGGGAGGGGGAATGAGCAGTTCTTC.

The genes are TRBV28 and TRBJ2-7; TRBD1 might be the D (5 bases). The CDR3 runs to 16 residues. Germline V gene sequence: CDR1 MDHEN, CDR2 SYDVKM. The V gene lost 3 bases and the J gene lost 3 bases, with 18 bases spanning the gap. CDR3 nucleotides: TGTGCCAGCAGTTTGACCTTTGGTAGGGGTGGCTACGAGCAGTACTTC. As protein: CASSLTFGRGGYEQYF.

DNA of the CDR3: TGTGCCAGCAGGGTGACAGAAACAGCAACTAATGAAAAACTGTTTTTT. The encoded protein is CASRVTETATNEKLFF. The V gene is TRBV2, the J gene TRBJ1-4; maybe TRBD1 (5 bases). Trimming removed 6 bases at V and 0 bases at J, with 14 bases between. CDR1 is SNHLY and CDR2 is FYNNEI in the germline V gene. The CDR3 length is 16 residues.

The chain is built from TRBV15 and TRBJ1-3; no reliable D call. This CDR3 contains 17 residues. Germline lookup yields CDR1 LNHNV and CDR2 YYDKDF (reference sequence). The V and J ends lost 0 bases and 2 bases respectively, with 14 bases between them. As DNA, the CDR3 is TGTGCCACCAGCAGAGATGGTGGGAGAGACCCTGGAAACACCATATATTTT. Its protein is CATSRDGGRDPGNTIYF.

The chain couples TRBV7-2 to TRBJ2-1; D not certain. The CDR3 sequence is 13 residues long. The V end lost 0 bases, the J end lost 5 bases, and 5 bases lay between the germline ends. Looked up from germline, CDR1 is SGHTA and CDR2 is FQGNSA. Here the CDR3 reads CASSLASNNEQFF. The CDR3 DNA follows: TGTGCCAGCAGCTTAGCTAGCAACAATGAGCAGTTCTTC.

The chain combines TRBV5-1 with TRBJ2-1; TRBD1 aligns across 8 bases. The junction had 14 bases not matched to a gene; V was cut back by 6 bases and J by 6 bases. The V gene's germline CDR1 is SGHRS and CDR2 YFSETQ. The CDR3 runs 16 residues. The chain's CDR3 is CASTTAPTGVRNEQFF. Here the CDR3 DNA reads TGCGCCAGCACCACTGCCCCGACAGGGGTGCGCAATGAGCAGTTCTTC. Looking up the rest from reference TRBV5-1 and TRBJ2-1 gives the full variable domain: KAGVTQTPRYLIKTRGQQVTLSCSPISGHRSVSWYQQTPGQGLQFLFEYFSETQRNKGNFPGRFSGRQFSNSRSEMNVSTLELGDSALYLCASTTAPTGVRNEQFFGPGTRLTVL.

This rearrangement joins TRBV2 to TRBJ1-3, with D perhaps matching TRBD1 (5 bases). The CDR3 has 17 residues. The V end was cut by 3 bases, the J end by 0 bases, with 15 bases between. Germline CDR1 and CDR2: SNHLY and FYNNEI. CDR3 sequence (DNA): TGTGCCAGCAGTGATAGACGGGCAGGGATCTCTGGAAACACCATATATTTT. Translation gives CASSDRRAGISGNTIYF.

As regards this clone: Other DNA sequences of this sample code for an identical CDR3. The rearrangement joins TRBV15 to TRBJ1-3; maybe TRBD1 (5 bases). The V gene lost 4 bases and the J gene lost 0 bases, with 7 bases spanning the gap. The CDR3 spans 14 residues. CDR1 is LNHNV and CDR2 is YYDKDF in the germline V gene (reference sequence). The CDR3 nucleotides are TGTGCCACCAGCACCGACAGCTCTGGAAACACCATATATTTT. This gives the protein CATSTDSSGNTIYF.

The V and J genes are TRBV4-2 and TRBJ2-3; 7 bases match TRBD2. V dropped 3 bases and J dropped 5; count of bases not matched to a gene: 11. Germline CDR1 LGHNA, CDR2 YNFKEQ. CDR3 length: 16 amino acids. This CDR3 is CASSQDGGSGVDTQYF. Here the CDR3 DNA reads TGTGCCAGCAGCCAGGACGGCGGGAGCGGGGTAGATACGCAGTATTTT.

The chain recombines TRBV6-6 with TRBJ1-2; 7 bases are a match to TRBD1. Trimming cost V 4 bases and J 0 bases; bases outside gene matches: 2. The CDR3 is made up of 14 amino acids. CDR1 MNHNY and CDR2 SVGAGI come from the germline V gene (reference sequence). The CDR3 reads CASSSGQTNYGYTF. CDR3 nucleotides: TGTGCCAGCAGTTCGGGACAGACTAACTATGGCTACACCTTC.

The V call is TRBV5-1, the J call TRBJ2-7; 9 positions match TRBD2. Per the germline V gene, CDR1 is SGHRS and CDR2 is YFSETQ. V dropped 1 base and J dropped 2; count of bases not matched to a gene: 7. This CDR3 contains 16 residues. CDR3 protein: CASSLRPSGTAYEQYF. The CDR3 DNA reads TGCGCCAGCAGCTTGAGGCCTAGCGGGACGGCCTACGAGCAGTACTTC.

The CDR3 bases are TGTGCCTGGACGGCGTCAGGGGGCTTTCGGGAAAAACTGTTTTTT. Protein: CAWTASGGFREKLFF. The V and J genes are TRBV30 and TRBJ1-4, with 8 bases aligning to TRBD1. The CDR3 has 15 amino acids. Germline V gene data show CDR1 as GTSNPN and CDR2 as SVGIG (reference sequence). Trimming cost V 4 bases and J 8 bases; bases outside gene matches: 12.

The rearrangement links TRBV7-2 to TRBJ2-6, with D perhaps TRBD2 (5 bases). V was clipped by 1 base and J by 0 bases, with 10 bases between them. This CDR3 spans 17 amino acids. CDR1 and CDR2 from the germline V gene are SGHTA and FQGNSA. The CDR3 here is CASSLGEPLSGANVLTF. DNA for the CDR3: TGTGCCAGCAGCTTAGGGGAGCCGCTCTCTGGGGCCAACGTCCTGACTTTC.

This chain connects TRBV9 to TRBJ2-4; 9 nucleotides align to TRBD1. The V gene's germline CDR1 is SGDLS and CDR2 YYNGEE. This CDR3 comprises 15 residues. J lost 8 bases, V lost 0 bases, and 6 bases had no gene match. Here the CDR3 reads CASSVGGTGWDIQYF. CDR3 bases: TGTGCCAGCAGCGTAGGGGGGACAGGGTGGGACATTCAGTACTTC.

The CDR3 bases are TGCGCCAGCGGCCCGGGACAGTCGACAGATACGCAGTATTTT. Amino acid sequence: CASGPGQSTDTQYF. The chain employs TRBV10-1 and TRBJ2-3, with 7 nucleotides matching TRBD1. CDR1 and CDR2 (germline): WNHNN, SYGVQD (reference sequence). The CDR3 loop spans 14 amino acids. Trimming removed 8 bases from V and 3 bases from J; junction bases left unmatched: 8.

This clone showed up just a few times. CDR3 amino acids: CASSTRVLAGQETQYF. CDR3 coding DNA: TGTGCCAGCAGCACAAGGGTGCTAGCGGGGCAAGAGACCCAGTACTTC. The chain combines TRBV28 with TRBJ2-5; 9 nucleotides agree with TRBD2. The V segment lost 6 bases and the J segment 2 bases; nucleotides outside the gene matches: 10. Germline V CDR1 and CDR2: MDHEN, SYDVKM. This CDR3 has 16 residues.

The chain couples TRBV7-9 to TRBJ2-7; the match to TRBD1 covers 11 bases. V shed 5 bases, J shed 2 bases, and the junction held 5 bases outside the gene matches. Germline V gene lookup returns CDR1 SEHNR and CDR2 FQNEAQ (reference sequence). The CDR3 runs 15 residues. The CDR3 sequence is CASSLSDRGPYEQYF. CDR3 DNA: TGTGCCAGCAGCCTTTCGGACAGGGGGCCCTACGAGCAGTACTTC.

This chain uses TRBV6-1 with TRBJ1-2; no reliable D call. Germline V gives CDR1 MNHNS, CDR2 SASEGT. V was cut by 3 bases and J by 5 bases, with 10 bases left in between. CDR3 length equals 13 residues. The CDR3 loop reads CASSERERYGYTF. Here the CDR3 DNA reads TGTGCCAGCAGTGAGCGGGAACGGTATGGCTACACCTTC.

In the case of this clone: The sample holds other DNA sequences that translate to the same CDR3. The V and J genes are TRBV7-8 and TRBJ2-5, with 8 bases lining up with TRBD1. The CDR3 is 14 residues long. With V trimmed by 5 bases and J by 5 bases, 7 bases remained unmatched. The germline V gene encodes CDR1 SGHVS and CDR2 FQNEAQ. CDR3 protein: CASSTRTGKETQYF. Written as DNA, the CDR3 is TGTGCCAGCAGCACCCGGACAGGGAAGGAGACCCAGTACTTC.

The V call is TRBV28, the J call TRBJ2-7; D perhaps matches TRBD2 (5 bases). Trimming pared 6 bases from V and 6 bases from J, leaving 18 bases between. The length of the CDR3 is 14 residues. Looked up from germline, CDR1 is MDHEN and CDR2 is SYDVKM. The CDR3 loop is CASRSPAGRAEQYF. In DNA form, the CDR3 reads TGTGCCAGCAGATCCCCCGCCGGGCGGGCCGAGCAGTACTTC.